This TCR beta chain was sequenced for a study of cytomegalovirus exposure and HLA in healthy donors. Trimming cost V 1 base and J 3 bases, with 12 bases left between them. CDR1 is MDHEN, CDR2 SYDVKM, per germline. The CDR3 sequence is 15 residues long. It was with 60 Vbeta and 13 Jbeta primers that the PCR ran. Assay: immunoSEQ multiplex PCR; the TCRdb copy retains only in-frame clones and omits some. Of under 200,000 clones listed, around 75% are singletons. On this clone: Its target is not known.

Overall study results and limits: Analyzed later, association rates of TCRs varied across HLA loci, with DRB1 most and HLA-C fewest.

The rearrangement uses TRBV28 and TRBJ1-1; D may be TRBD1 (6 bases). The sequence derives from a woman under 40 in good health and CMV-seropositive. Sequenced: PBMCs. The CDR3 DNA reads TGTGCCAGCAGTTTATCGGACAGTGCCTACACTGAAGCTTTCTTT. It is translated as CASSLSDSAYTEAFF.